This TCR beta chain was sequenced during a study of a mutant IDH1 vaccine in newly diagnosed glioma. Study observations and caveats: Changes to the top peripheral T cell clonotypes appeared unrelated to pseudoprogression.

Per germline, CDR1 KGHSH and CDR2 LQKENI. V was trimmed by 3 bases and J by 13 bases, leaving 15 bases between them. The CDR3 length is 13 residues. As for time point: week 11, during vaccination. Topical imiquimod accompanied each vaccine dose, which consisted of 300 ug of mutant IDH1 20-mer peptide. With respect to this clone: Its antigen is currently unknown.

Measured with immunoSEQ multiplex PCR; TCRdb has only the in-frame clones, and not every one. The table includes some 120,000 clones, around four fifths detected once. V is TRBV18 and J is TRBJ2-2; D remains ambiguous. The sequencing here drew on PBMCs, taken from a glioma patient whose treatment included an IDH1 peptide vaccine. The receptor comes from a man aged 35 to 55 with glioma. For the CDR3, the DNA is TGTGCCAGCTCACCCGTTCTCGACCCTCCGCTGTTTTTT. Amino acids: CASSPVLDPPLFF.